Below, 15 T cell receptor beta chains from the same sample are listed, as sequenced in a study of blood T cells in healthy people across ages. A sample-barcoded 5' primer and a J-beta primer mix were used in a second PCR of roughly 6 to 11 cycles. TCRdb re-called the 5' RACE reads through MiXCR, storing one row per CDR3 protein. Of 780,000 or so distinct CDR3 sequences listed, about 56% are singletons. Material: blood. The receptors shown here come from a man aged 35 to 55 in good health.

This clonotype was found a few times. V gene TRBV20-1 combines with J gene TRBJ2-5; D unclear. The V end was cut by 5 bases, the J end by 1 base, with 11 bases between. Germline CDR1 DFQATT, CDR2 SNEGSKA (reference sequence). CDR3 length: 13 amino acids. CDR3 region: CSAGRPGQETQYF. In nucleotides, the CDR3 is TGCAGTGCTGGACGGCCGGGCCAAGAGACCCAGTACTTC.

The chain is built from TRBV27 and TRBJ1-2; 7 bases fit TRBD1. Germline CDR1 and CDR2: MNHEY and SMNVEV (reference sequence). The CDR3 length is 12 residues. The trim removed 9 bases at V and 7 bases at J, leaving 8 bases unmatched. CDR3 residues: CARPTGPSGYTF. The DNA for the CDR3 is TGTGCCAGACCGACAGGGCCCAGTGGCTACACCTTC.

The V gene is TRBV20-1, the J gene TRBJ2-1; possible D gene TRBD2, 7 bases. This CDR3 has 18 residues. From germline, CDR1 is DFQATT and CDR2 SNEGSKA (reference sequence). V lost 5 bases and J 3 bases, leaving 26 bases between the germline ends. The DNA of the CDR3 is TGCAGTGCTCGGACTAGTTCTCTCGGGGGCCTTGGCTACAATGAGCAGTTCTTC. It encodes CSARTSSLGGLGYNEQFF.

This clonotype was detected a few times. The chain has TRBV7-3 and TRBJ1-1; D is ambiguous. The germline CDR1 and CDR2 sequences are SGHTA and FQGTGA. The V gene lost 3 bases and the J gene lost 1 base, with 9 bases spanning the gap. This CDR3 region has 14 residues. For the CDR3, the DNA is TGTGCCAGCAGCTTTTCTGCCCAGAACACTGAAGCTTTCTTT. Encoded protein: CASSFSAQNTEAFF. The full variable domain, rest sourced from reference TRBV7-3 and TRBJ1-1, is GAGVSQTPSNKVTEKGKYVELRCDPISGHTALYWYRQSLGQGPEFLIYFQGTGAADDSGLPNDRFFAVRPEGSVSTLKIQRTERGDSAVYLCASSFSAQNTEAFFGQGTRLTVV.

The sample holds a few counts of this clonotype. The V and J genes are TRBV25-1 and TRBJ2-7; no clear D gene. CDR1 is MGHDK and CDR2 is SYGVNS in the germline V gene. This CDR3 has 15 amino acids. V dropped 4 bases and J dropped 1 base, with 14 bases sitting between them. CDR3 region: CASSVSGRRSYEQYF. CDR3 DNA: TGTGCCAGCAGTGTCTCCGGGCGACGATCCTACGAGCAGTACTTC.

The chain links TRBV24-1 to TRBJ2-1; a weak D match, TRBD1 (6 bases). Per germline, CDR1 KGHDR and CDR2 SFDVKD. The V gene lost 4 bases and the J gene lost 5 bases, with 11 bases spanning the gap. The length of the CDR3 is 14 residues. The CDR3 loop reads CATSEPDRHNEQFF. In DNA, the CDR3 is TGTGCCACCAGTGAGCCGGACAGACACAATGAGCAGTTCTTC.

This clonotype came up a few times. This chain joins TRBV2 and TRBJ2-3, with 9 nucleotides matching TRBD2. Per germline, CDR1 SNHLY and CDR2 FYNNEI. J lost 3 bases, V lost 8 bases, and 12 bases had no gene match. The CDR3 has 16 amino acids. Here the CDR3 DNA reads TGTGCCAGCCGTAGTGGAGCGGGAGGAGAGACAGATACGCAGTATTTT. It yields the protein CASRSGAGGETDTQYF.

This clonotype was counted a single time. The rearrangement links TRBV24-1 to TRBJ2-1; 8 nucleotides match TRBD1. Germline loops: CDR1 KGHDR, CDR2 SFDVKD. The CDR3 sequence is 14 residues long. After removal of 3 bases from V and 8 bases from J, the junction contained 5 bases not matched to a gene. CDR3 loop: CATSDIQGGHEQFF. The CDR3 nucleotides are TGTGCCACCAGTGATATACAGGGGGGCCATGAGCAGTTCTTC.

CDR3 nucleotides: TGTGCCAGCAGTTTTGATTGGGGGACACTAACCTACGAGCAGTACTTC. This sequence encodes CASSFDWGTLTYEQYF. The rearrangement uses TRBV28 and TRBJ2-7; D is possibly TRBD1 (6 bases). Trimming left V 3 bases short and J 2 bases short, with 17 bases between. The germline V gene encodes CDR1 MDHEN and CDR2 SYDVKM. The CDR3 consists of 16 residues.

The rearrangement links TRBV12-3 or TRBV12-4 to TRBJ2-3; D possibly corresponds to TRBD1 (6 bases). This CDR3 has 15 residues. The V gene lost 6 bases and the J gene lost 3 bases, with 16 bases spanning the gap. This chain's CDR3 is CASRPRQAVTDTQYF. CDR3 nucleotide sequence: TGTGCCAGCAGACCGAGACAGGCCGTTACAGATACGCAGTATTTT.

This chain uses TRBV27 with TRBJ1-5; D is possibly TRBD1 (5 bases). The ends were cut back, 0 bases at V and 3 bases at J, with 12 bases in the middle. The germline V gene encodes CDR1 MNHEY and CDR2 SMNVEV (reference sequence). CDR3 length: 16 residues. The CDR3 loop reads CASSLSRDGFNQPQHF. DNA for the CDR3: TGTGCCAGCAGTTTATCCAGGGACGGATTCAATCAGCCCCAGCATTTT.

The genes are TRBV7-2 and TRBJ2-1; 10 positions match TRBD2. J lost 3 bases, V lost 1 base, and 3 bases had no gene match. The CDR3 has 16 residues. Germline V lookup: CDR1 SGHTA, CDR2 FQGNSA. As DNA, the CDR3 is TGTGCCAGCAGCTTAGAGGGGACTAGCGTCTACAATGAGCAGTTCTTC. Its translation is CASSLEGTSVYNEQFF.

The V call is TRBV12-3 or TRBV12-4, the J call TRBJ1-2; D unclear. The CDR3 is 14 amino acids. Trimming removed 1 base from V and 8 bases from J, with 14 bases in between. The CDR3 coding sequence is TGTGCCAGCAGTTTAGATCCCATGCTCGCCGGCTACACCTTC. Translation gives CASSLDPMLAGYTF.

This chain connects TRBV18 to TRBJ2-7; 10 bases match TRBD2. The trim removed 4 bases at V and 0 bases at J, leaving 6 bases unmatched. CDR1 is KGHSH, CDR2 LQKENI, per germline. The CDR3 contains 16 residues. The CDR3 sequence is CASSLEAGGTSYEQYF. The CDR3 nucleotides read TGTGCCAGCTCACTAGAAGCGGGAGGGACCTCCTACGAGCAGTACTTC.

Written as DNA, the CDR3 is TGTGCCGCTCAGAAGGGGAAGGAGACAGATACGCAGTATTTT. Residues: CAAQKGKETDTQYF. The chain couples TRBV12-3 or TRBV12-4 to TRBJ2-3, with a possible D match to TRBD1 (5 bases). CDR3 size: 14 residues. Trimming took off 11 bases at V and 3 bases at J, with 18 bases between the two ends.